This TCR beta chain was retrieved from a study of graft-versus-host responses after intestinal transplantation. Study background: Tacrolimus plus steroids were given to all recipients for about 3 years, preceded by anti-thymocyte globulin induction.

The CDR3 loop spans 17 amino acids. Germline V gene sequence: CDR1 MNHNS, CDR2 SASEGT. Deletions cut 2 bases from V and 1 base from J, with 14 bases between. Sequencing was performed with immunoSEQ multiplex PCR; in TCRdb, only in-frame clones are kept and a portion is missing. Of approximately 50,000 clones in the sample, about 90% are singletons; the top ten hold roughly 1.5%. Notes on this clone: The antigen is unknown.

Notes on the study in general: There was an association between peak levels of circulating GvH clones and early post-transplant HvG declines.

This rearrangement joins TRBV6-1 to TRBJ2-2; a weak D match, TRBD1 (6 bases). The receptor comes from a human patient who received an intestinal transplant, so some T cells may come from the graft donor. Specimen: PBMCs, collected 26 days after transplant. The CDR3 sequence: CASSEFAGAVNTGELFF. The CDR3 DNA follows: TGTGCCAGCAGTGAATTCGCAGGGGCCGTGAACACCGGGGAGCTGTTTTTT.